This passage covers 2 T cell receptor beta chains from one sample sequenced in a study of T cells after yellow fever vaccination. TCRdb re-called the 5' RACE reads with MiXCR, one entry per CDR3 protein. The sample lists under 250,000 distinct CDR3 sequences, approximately 3.2% occurring once. This sample comprised CD4+ T cells sorted from PBMCs, obtained 10 days after the yellow fever booster vaccination. These TCRs come from a man aged 18 to 35 who received the YFV17D yellow fever vaccine.

This clonotype was picked up many times. V usage is TRBV5-1 and J usage is TRBJ2-1; D might be TRBD1 (6 bases). V gave up 4 bases and J gave up 5 bases, with 13 bases separating them. The CDR3 spans 14 residues. Germline V gives CDR1 SGHRS, CDR2 YFSETQ. Here the CDR3 DNA reads TGCGCCAGCAGCCCCTTGACAGGTAACAATGAGCAGTTCTTC. Encoded protein: CASSPLTGNNEQFF.

J is TRBJ2-1 and V is TRBV2; TRBD2 might be the D (6 bases). Germline V gene data show CDR1 as SNHLY and CDR2 as FYNNEI. V gave up 6 bases and J gave up 12 bases, with 24 bases separating them. CDR3 length equals 15 residues. CDR3 DNA: TGTGCCAGCAGCTCTGCGGGACTCGGGCGCCTCGGGCAGTTCTTC. The encoded protein is CASSSAGLGRLGQFF.